The sample holds a few counts of the clone carrying this T cell receptor beta chain. The target antigen is unknown. Whole blood was used without fractionation, so all unsorted peripheral T cells were included. Peripheral blood, 2.5 ml, was drawn for RNA extraction. These data belong to a study of HIV-infected patients and healthy controls. Study-level findings and limits: HIV-infected patients shared fewer CDR3 sequences between individuals than healthy controls. In healthy controls, MAIT alpha CDR3s were common; in HIV+ repertoires, severely depleted.

Alpha and beta constant-region primers primed reverse transcription of approximately 500 ng RNA. Each of the alpha and beta chains got its own library through chain-specific third strand synthesis with indices. Ligation attached cDNA to a 5' RACE adapter that carried a random hexamer and SP2 site. One entry per CDR3 protein results from TCRdb running MiXCR on the 5' RACE reads. Here the sample spans 8,000 to 10,000 distinct CDR3 sequences, roughly 7.7% being singletons. Sequencing used blood, obtained before antiretroviral therapy. The TCR sequence derives from an adult with HIV infection.

The CDR3 is CASSEMTTGVGGNTEAFF. CDR3 nucleotides: TGTGCCAGCAGTGAGATGACCACAGGGGTAGGAGGGAACACTGAAGCTTTCTTT. J is TRBJ1-1 and V is TRBV6-1; TRBD1 aligns across 7 bases. The CDR3 spans 18 residues. The J segment lost 1 base and the V segment lost 3 bases, leaving 14 bases of the junction unmatched. The V gene's germline CDR1 is MNHNS and CDR2 SASEGT.